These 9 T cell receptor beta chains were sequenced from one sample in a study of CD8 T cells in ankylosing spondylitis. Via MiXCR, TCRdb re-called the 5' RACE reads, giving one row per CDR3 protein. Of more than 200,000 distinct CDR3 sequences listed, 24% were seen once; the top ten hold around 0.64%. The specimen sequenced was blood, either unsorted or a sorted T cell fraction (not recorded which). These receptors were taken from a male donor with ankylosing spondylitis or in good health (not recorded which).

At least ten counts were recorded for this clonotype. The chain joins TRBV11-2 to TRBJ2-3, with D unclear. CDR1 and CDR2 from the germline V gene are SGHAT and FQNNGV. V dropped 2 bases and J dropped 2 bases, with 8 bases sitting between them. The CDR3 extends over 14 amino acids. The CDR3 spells CASSLRLSTDTQYF. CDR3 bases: TGTGCCAGCAGCTTAAGGCTGTCCACAGATACGCAGTATTTT.

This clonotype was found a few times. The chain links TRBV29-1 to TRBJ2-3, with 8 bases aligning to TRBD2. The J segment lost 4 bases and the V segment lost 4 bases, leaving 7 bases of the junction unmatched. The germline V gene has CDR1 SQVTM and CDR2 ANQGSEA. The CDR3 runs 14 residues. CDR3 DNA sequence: TGCAGCGTTGGGAACGGGGGGGCCCCAGATACGCAGTATTTT. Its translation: CSVGNGGAPDTQYF.

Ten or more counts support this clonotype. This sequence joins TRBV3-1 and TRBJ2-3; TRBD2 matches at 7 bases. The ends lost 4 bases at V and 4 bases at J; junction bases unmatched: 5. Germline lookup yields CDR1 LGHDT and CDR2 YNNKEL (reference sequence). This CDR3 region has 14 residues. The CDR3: CASSLSGTPDTQYF. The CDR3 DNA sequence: TGTGCCAGCAGCCTCAGCGGGACCCCAGATACGCAGTATTTT.

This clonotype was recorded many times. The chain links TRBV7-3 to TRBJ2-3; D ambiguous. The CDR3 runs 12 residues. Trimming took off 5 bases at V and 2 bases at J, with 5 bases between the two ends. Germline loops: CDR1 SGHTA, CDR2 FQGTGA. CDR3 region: CASSQFTDTQYF. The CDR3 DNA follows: TGTGCCAGCAGCCAGTTCACAGATACGCAGTATTTT.

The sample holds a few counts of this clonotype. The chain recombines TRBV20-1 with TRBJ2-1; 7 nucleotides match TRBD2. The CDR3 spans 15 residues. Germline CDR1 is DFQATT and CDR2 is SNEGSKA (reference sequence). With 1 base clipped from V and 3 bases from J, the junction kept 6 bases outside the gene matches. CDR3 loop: CSARGISSGYNEQFF. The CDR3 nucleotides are TGCAGTGCTAGAGGGATTTCTAGCGGCTACAATGAGCAGTTCTTC.

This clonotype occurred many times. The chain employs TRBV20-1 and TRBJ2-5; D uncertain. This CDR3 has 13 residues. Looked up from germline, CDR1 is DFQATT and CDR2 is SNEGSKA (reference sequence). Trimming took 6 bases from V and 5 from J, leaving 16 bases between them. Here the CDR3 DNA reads TGCAGTGCCCCCGACTTGCCGTACGAGACCCAGTACTTC. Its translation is CSAPDLPYETQYF.

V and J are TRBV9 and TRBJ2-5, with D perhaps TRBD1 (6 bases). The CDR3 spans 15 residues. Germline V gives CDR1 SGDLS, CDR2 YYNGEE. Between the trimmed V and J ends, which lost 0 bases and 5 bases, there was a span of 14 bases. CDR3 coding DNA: TGTGCCAGCAGCGTAGGGGCAGGGGCGGGCGAGACCCAGTACTTC. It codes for CASSVGAGAGETQYF.

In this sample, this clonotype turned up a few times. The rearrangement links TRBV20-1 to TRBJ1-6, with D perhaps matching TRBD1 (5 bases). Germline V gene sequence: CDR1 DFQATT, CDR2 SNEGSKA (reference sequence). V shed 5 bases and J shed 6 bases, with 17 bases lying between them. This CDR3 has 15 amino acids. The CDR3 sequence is CSAYIGRGLNSPLHF. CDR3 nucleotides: TGCAGTGCTTATATCGGGAGGGGCCTTAATTCACCCCTCCACTTT.

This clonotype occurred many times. The CDR3 loop is CASSLDMGSGQKTQYF. CDR3 DNA: TGCGCCAGCAGCTTGGATATGGGGAGTGGGCAGAAGACCCAGTACTTC. V and J are TRBV5-1 and TRBJ2-5, with D possibly TRBD2 on 5 matching bases. Trimming took off 0 bases at V and 6 bases at J, with 18 bases between the two ends. Germline CDR1 is SGHRS and CDR2 is YFSETQ. This CDR3 comprises 16 residues.